This passage covers 24 T cell receptor beta chains from one sample sequenced in a study of post-analysis software for immune sequencing data. Presence of unique molecular identifiers characterized the TCR beta cDNA libraries. TCRdb itself ran the PCR reads through MiXCR, one entry per CDR3 protein. The sample shows 650,000 to 850,000 distinct CDR3 sequences, about 45% of them seen only once. These receptors have no known antigen. Notes on the study in general: Controls showed lower frequencies than patients for five or six TRBV segments, and TRBV5-6, TRBV5-1 and TRBV20-1 were among these.

What was sequenced was blood. These receptors all come from a girl between 10 and 17 years old with multiple sclerosis.

The chain has TRBV29-1 and TRBJ2-1; TRBD2 is a possible D gene (6 bases). CDR3 length: 15 residues. Germline assignment: CDR1 SQVTM and CDR2 ANQGSEA. V gave up 7 bases and J gave up 4 bases, with 20 bases separating them. In DNA form, the CDR3 reads TGCAGCGGTACCCGCGGGGTTGGAGGGTACAATGAGCAGTTCTTC. Its translation is CSGTRGVGGYNEQFF.

The J gene is TRBJ2-7, the V gene TRBV3-1; TRBD1 matches 8 bases. Germline-derived CDR1 and CDR2 are LGHDT and YNNKEL (reference sequence). This CDR3 is 15 amino acids long. J gave up 5 bases and V 4 bases, and 10 bases lay outside the gene matches. The CDR3 here is CASSLRRDRSHEQYF. The CDR3 DNA reads as TGTGCCAGCAGCCTACGCCGGGACAGGAGCCACGAGCAGTACTTC.

The chain employs TRBV9 and TRBJ1-2; no clear D. V lost 0 bases and J lost 6, with 18 bases in between. Germline CDR1 reads SGDLS; CDR2 reads YYNGEE. The CDR3 totals 16 residues. The DNA for the CDR3 is TGTGCCAGCAGCGTAGATGCGGTCGCCCCCCCAGATGGCTACACCTTC. Protein: CASSVDAVAPPDGYTF.

This clonotype was counted only a few times. V gene TRBV7-6 combines with J gene TRBJ2-5; maybe TRBD2 (5 bases). The V end was cut by 1 base, the J end by 0 bases, with 9 bases between. Per the germline V gene, CDR1 is SGHVS and CDR2 is FNYEAQ. This CDR3 has 15 residues. CDR3 sequence: CASSLGGLYQETQYF. The CDR3 DNA sequence: TGTGCCAGCAGCTTAGGAGGACTGTACCAAGAGACCCAGTACTTC.

The chain is built from TRBV20-1 and TRBJ2-3; the match to TRBD1 covers 9 bases. CDR3 length: 16 residues. Trimming took 1 base from V and 5 from J; bases not matched to a gene: 10. The germline V gene has CDR1 DFQATT and CDR2 SNEGSKA (reference sequence). The CDR3 spells CSARAPRTGVGDTQYF. For the CDR3, the DNA is TGCAGTGCTAGAGCTCCAAGGACAGGGGTGGGAGATACGCAGTATTTT.

V and J are TRBV29-1 and TRBJ2-7; TRBD2 might be the D (5 bases). Trimming shortened V by 1 base and J by 2 bases, and 12 bases separated the two germline ends. Germline V gene lookup returns CDR1 SQVTM and CDR2 ANQGSEA. The CDR3 length is 14 residues. The CDR3 sequence: CSVEGAGEPYEQYF. The CDR3 DNA is TGCAGCGTTGAAGGGGCGGGTGAGCCCTACGAGCAGTACTTC.

This clonotype was seen only a few times. The chain combines TRBV18 with TRBJ2-5; 7 bases match TRBD2. The length of the CDR3 is 15 residues. Germline V gene data show CDR1 as KGHSH and CDR2 as LQKENI. Trimming removed 3 bases from V and 6 bases from J; junction bases left unmatched: 10. The CDR3 DNA reads TGTGCCAGCTCACCGTTTTTGACTAGCCCTAAGACCCAGTACTTC. Translation: CASSPFLTSPKTQYF.

V gene TRBV4-1 combines with J gene TRBJ2-1; D is unclear. This CDR3 has 17 amino acids. Germline loops: CDR1 MGHRA, CDR2 YSYEKL. Trimming took 4 bases from V and 6 from J, leaving 22 bases between them. The CDR3 spells CASSLGQTEYTGNEQFF. The CDR3 DNA sequence: TGCGCCAGCAGCCTTGGTCAAACGGAGTATACCGGCAATGAGCAGTTCTTC.

The chain has TRBV7-6 and TRBJ1-5; 7 bases line up with TRBD1. Germline lookup yields CDR1 SGHVS and CDR2 FNYEAQ. The trim removed 1 base at V and 2 bases at J, leaving 11 bases unmatched. CDR3 length: 18 residues. CDR3 DNA sequence: TGTGCCAGCAGCTTAGGTGACAGGGAGAGTATGGGCAATCAGCCCCAGCATTTT. Amino acids: CASSLGDRESMGNQPQHF.

As regards this clonotype: A clone one base away is much larger, so this may be a read error. V and J are TRBV20-1 and TRBJ2-1, with unresolved D. Looked up from germline, CDR1 is DFQATT and CDR2 is SNEGSKA (reference sequence). This CDR3 has 11 residues. Written as DNA, the CDR3 is TGCAGGGCTAGTGGTTACTATGAGCAGTTCTTC. Protein: CRASGYYEQFF.

This clonotype appeared a few times. This chain joins TRBV10-3 and TRBJ2-3; 11 positions match TRBD2. Per the germline V gene, CDR1 is ENHRY and CDR2 is SYGVKD. The CDR3 is 17 residues long. The junction had 13 bases not matched to a gene; V was cut back by 6 bases and J by 5 bases. The CDR3 sequence: CAIRAGTSGFRGDTQYF. In DNA, the CDR3 is TGTGCCATCAGGGCCGGGACTAGCGGCTTTCGGGGAGATACGCAGTATTTT.

The CDR3 sequence is CASSSPQERAMTQYF. The CDR3, as DNA: TGTGCCAGCAGCTCCCCGCAGGAGCGGGCTATGACGCAGTATTTT. The chain employs TRBV13 and TRBJ2-3, with D perhaps TRBD2 (6 bases). The CDR3 is 15 residues long. V dropped 4 bases and J dropped 9 bases, with 20 bases sitting between them. Germline V lookup: CDR1 PRHDT, CDR2 FYEKMQ (reference sequence).

This clonotype was picked up a small number of times. The chain employs TRBV28 and TRBJ1-2; no reliable D call. V was pared by 6 bases and J by 3 bases, with 14 bases between. The CDR3 covers 14 residues. Germline V lookup: CDR1 MDHEN, CDR2 SYDVKM. CDR3 in amino acids: CASSKATPHYGYTF. Here the CDR3 DNA reads TGTGCCAGCAGCAAAGCGACCCCACACTATGGCTACACCTTC.

This clonotype appeared a single time. This chain links TRBV30 with TRBJ1-1; 7 positions match TRBD1. Per the germline V gene, CDR1 is GTSNPN and CDR2 is SVGIG (reference sequence). V lost 2 bases and J lost 6; bases outside the gene matches: 12. CDR3 length: 15 residues. The CDR3: CAWSSFTGTAPEAFF. CDR3 DNA: TGTGCCTGGAGTTCTTTTACCGGGACAGCGCCTGAAGCTTTCTTT.

The chain couples TRBV12-5 to TRBJ2-7; TRBD1 or TRBD2 may be the D gene (5 bases each). The J call may be in error: the DNA end matches TRBJ2-5 better. The germline CDR1 and CDR2 sequences are LGHNT and FRNRAP. The length of the CDR3 is 13 residues. CDR3: CASGLGTQETQYF. Here the CDR3 DNA reads TGTGCTAGTGGCCTAGGGACCCAAGAGACCCAGTACTTC.

CDR3 nucleotides: TGTGCCATCCAGGGAGGCAATCAGCCCCAGCATTTT. Protein product: CAIQGGNQPQHF. This chain connects TRBV6-6 to TRBJ1-5; perhaps TRBD1 as D (5 bases). This CDR3 is built from 12 residues. V was cut by 10 bases and J by 2 bases, with 9 bases left in between. Per the germline V gene, CDR1 is MNHNY and CDR2 is SVGAGI (reference sequence).

This clonotype has only a few counts. The CDR3 reads CAWSVAYIYEQYF. CDR3 nucleotide sequence: TGTGCCTGGAGTGTCGCCTACATCTACGAGCAGTACTTC. The J gene is TRBJ2-7, the V gene TRBV30; no reliable D call. V gave up 0 bases and J gave up 3 bases, with 9 bases separating them. Germline assignment: CDR1 GTSNPN and CDR2 SVGIG (reference sequence). CDR3 length equals 13 residues.

The chain links TRBV5-1 to TRBJ2-1, with D perhaps matching TRBD2 (6 bases). With the DNA end fitting TRBJ2-7 better, the J assignment may be wrong. The CDR3 spans 15 residues. CDR1 SGHRS and CDR2 YFSETQ come from the germline V gene. The CDR3 region has the DNA TGCGCCAGCAGCTCCCGCGGGATCTCCTACAATGAGCAGTACTTC. Residues: CASSSRGISYNEQYF.

V is TRBV7-9 and J is TRBJ2-7; maybe TRBD2 (6 bases). The CDR3 contains 14 residues. Trimming left V 4 bases short and J 3 bases short, with 13 bases between. The germline V gene encodes CDR1 SEHNR and CDR2 FQNEAQ (reference sequence). CDR3 protein: CASSSTRKVYEQYF. The CDR3, as DNA: TGTGCCAGCAGCTCGACTAGGAAAGTCTACGAGCAGTACTTC. Complete variable domain (other parts from reference TRBV7-9 and TRBJ2-7): DTGVSQNPRHKITKRGQNVTFRCDPISEHNRLYWYRQTLGQGPEFLTYFQNEAQLEKSRLLSDRFSAERPKGSFSTLEIQRTEQGDSAMYLCASSSTRKVYEQYFGPGTRLTVT.

Of note for this clonotype: The junction shows a germline mismatch at one end, possibly a read error. The V call is TRBV7-3, the J call TRBJ2-1; D gene uncertain. Germline V lookup: CDR1 SGHTA, CDR2 FQGTGA. This CDR3 has 15 residues. CDR3 region: CASSLRADSYNEQFF. The CDR3 bases are TGTGCCAGCAGCTTAAGGGCCGACTCCTACAATGAGCAGTTCTTT. The entire variable domain, with the rest obtained from reference TRBV7-3 and TRBJ2-1, is as follows: GAGVSQTPSNKVTEKGKYVELRCDPISGHTALYWYRQSLGQGPEFLIYFQGTGAADDSGLPNDRFFAVRPEGSVSTLKIQRTERGDSAVYLCASSLRADSYNEQFFGPGTRLTVL.

The chain joins TRBV20-1 to TRBJ2-1; 8 bases line up with TRBD2. CDR1 and CDR2 from the germline V gene are DFQATT and SNEGSKA (reference sequence). V dropped 0 bases and J dropped 4; count of bases not matched to a gene: 5. The length of the CDR3 is 15 residues. CDR3 DNA: TGCAGTGCTAGAGAACTAGCGGAACCTTACAATGAGCAGTTCTTC. As protein: CSARELAEPYNEQFF.

This chain links TRBV18 with TRBJ2-7; tentatively, D is TRBD2 (6 bases). The J call is uncertain, as TRBJ2-5 better fits the DNA end. The CDR3 length is 15 residues. Looked up from germline, CDR1 is KGHSH and CDR2 is LQKENI. The CDR3: CASSAAGLIQETQYF. CDR3 bases: TGTGCCAGCTCAGCTGCGGGACTCATCCAAGAGACCCAGTACTTC.

This clonotype was detected only a few times. The J gene is TRBJ1-2, the V gene TRBV20-1; the D is unclear. The CDR3 sequence is 14 residues long. Germline CDR1 and CDR2: DFQATT and SNEGSKA (reference sequence). V was cut by 0 bases and J by 7 bases, with 15 bases left in between. CDR3: CSARDSGVLSGYTF. The DNA of the CDR3 is TGCAGTGCTAGAGATAGCGGCGTTCTAAGTGGCTACACCTTC.

The rearrangement joins TRBV30 to TRBJ2-1, with D unclear. In germline, CDR1 is GTSNPN, CDR2 SVGIG (reference sequence). The CDR3 loop spans 11 amino acids. The germline V and J ends were trimmed by 2 bases and 10 bases, with 9 bases remaining between them. The CDR3 protein is CAWSWVAEQFF. In DNA form, the CDR3 reads TGTGCCTGGAGTTGGGTGGCCGAGCAGTTCTTC.